This record concerns one T cell receptor (beta chain) sequence. Treatment meaning: roughly 18 received Ad26.COV2.S at low or high dose, single or two shots; several received placebo; per-sample allocation not given. Following the first vaccine or placebo injection, samples were taken on day 63. Based in Boston, the donor was an adult of 18-55 years. This entry is derived from a study of Ad26.COV2.S vaccination and SARS-CoV-2 variants. About the research overall: Within the COV1001 Ad26.COV2.S trial arm, the donor was enrolled. Intramuscular Ad26.COV2.S doses were given once or twice, 56 days apart.

TCRdb keeps only in-frame clones here, not all; method: immunoSEQ multiplex PCR. The repertoire holds a few hundred thousand clones, with about 90% as singletons. This CDR3 is built from 14 residues. V trimming: 7 bases; J trimming: 2 bases; junction bases outside the gene matches: 4. From germline, CDR1 is SNHLY and CDR2 FYNNEI. The sequencing here drew on peripheral blood, taken in a trial of Ad26.COV2.S vaccine versus placebo. This clonotype originated in a person between 18 and 65 years old who received the Ad26.COV2.S COVID-19 vaccine or a placebo. V is TRBV2 and J is TRBJ1-5, with 8 bases lining up with TRBD1. CDR3 residues: CASNLGQGNQPQHF. In DNA form, the CDR3 reads TGTGCCAGCAACTTGGGACAGGGCAATCAGCCCCAGCATTTT.